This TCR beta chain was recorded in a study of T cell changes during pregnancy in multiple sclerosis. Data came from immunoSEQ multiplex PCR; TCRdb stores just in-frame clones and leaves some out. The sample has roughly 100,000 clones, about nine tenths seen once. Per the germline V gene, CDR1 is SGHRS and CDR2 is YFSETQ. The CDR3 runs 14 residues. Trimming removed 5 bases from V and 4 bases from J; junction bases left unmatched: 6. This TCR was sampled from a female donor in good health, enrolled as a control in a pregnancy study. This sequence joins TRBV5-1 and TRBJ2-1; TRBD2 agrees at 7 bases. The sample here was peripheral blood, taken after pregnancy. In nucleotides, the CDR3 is TGCGCCAGCAGTCTGGGGGGGGAGTACAATGAGCAGTTCTTC. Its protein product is CASSLGGEYNEQFF.